The subject of this entry is one T cell receptor beta chain. After removal of 3 bases from V and 4 bases from J, the junction contained 4 bases not matched to a gene. CDR3 length equals 16 residues. The V gene's germline CDR1 is KGHDR and CDR2 SFDVKD. The data are from a study of blood T cell repertoires in COVID-19. Overall study: The United States, Italy and Spain provided the acute and convalescent COVID-19 samples. Sources were T cells, B-cell-depleted T cells, or PBMCs; the material itself was cDNA or gDNA.

As originally analysed: Quantification of nucleated cells was approximated via reference gene primer amplification. This table comes from immunoSEQ multiplex PCR, and its TCRdb copy is limited to in-frame clones, with some not included. The DNA gave D and trimming, while V, J and clone size come from that table. The sample lists about 30,000 clones, roughly 85% occurring once. This receptor was identified in a man older than 75 with active COVID-19. This chain uses TRBV24-1 with TRBJ2-1, with 11 bases lining up with TRBD2. Sequenced: peripheral blood. The CDR3 here is CATSDLGTSGYNEQFF. CDR3 DNA sequence: TGTGCCACCAGTGATCTCGGGACTAGCGGTTACAATGAGCAGTTCTTC.